Presented here are 23 T cell receptor beta chains from one specimen sequenced in a study of T-cell memory formation after mild COVID-19. TCRdb independently ran MiXCR on the 5' RACE reads; one entry per CDR3 protein. Among a few hundred thousand distinct CDR3 sequences listed, roughly 20% were seen once. The specimen sequenced was PBMCs or a T cell subset sorted from them (not recorded which). Receptors originate from a man aged 18 to 29 who had mild COVID-19 (a few samples of this study predate the infection). Cell type and time point are not known.

Concerning this clonotype itself: An end of the junction does not agree with germline; a read error may underlie this. The J gene is TRBJ1-6, the V gene TRBV27; 7 nucleotides line up with TRBD1. The CDR3 consists of 17 residues. Germline CDR1 and CDR2: MNHEY and SMNVEV (reference sequence). The CDR3: CDSSIYRGSSYNSPLHF. Written as DNA, the CDR3 is TGTGACAGCAGTATATACAGGGGAAGCTCCTATAATTCACCCCTCCACTTT.

This clonotype was recorded a few times. The rearrangement uses TRBV6-5 and TRBJ1-2; D is unclear. V lost 2 bases and J 4 bases, leaving 8 bases between the germline ends. The CDR3 length is 13 residues. The germline CDR1 and CDR2 sequences are MNHEY and SVGAGI. The CDR3 loop is CASSYRATYGYTF. CDR3 coding DNA: TGTGCCAGCAGTTACAGGGCGACCTATGGCTACACCTTC.

The chain couples TRBV6-4 to TRBJ2-1; D is possibly TRBD1 or TRBD2 (5 bases each). In germline, CDR1 is MRHNA, CDR2 SNTAGT. V was cut by 8 bases and J by 9 bases, with 17 bases left in between. This CDR3 has 13 residues. The CDR3 region has the DNA TGTGCCAGCCTCGGATGGGGGAATGGTGAGCAGTTCTTC. Protein sequence: CASLGWGNGEQFF.

This clonotype has only a few counts. The rearrangement uses TRBV11-2 and TRBJ2-3, with 14 bases lining up with TRBD2. Germline values: CDR1 SGHAT, CDR2 FQNNGV. The junction had 5 bases not matched to a gene; V was cut back by 5 bases and J by 1 base. This CDR3 comprises 17 residues. The CDR3 coding sequence is TGTGCCAGCAGCCGGACTAGCGGGGGGACACGCACAGATACGCAGTATTTT. Protein sequence: CASSRTSGGTRTDTQYF.

In its sample, this clonotype was seen a few times. The V and J genes are TRBV29-1 and TRBJ1-1, with D perhaps matching TRBD1 (5 bases). The CDR3 loop spans 13 amino acids. Trimming cost V 4 bases and J 5 bases, with 14 bases left between them. Germline V gives CDR1 SQVTM, CDR2 ANQGSEA. The CDR3 nucleotides are TGCAGCGTTGTCTCGGGGGGAACTACTGAAGCTTTCTTT. Protein sequence: CSVVSGGTTEAFF.

This clonotype showed up many times. The rearrangement joins TRBV5-1 to TRBJ1-1; D gene uncertain. The CDR3 has 11 residues. Trimming removed 6 bases at V and 3 bases at J, with 6 bases between. Germline V gene data show CDR1 as SGHRS and CDR2 as YFSETQ. CDR3: CASIEDTEAFF. The CDR3 coding sequence is TGCGCCAGCATTGAGGACACTGAAGCTTTCTTT.

The rearrangement joins TRBV12-3 or TRBV12-4 to TRBJ2-3, with TRBD1 matching 7 bases. This CDR3 spans 15 amino acids. The trim removed 6 bases at V and 3 bases at J, leaving 9 bases unmatched. The CDR3 loop is CASSVQGMGTDTQYF. The CDR3 DNA reads as TGTGCCAGCAGCGTACAGGGGATGGGTACAGATACGCAGTATTTT.

This clonotype was detected only a few times. The J gene is TRBJ2-2, the V gene TRBV5-1; 10 bases align to TRBD1. The ends lost 0 bases at V and 6 bases at J; junction bases unmatched: 5. The CDR3 extends over 16 amino acids. CDR1 SGHRS and CDR2 YFSETQ come from the germline V gene. Here the CDR3 DNA reads TGCGCCAGCAGCTTGGTGGGACAGGGGTTCGCCGGGGAGCTGTTTTTT. Amino acids: CASSLVGQGFAGELFF. The complete variable domain, with remaining parts taken from reference TRBV5-1 and TRBJ2-2, reads KAGVTQTPRYLIKTRGQQVTLSCSPISGHRSVSWYQQTPGQGLQFLFEYFSETQRNKGNFPGRFSGRQFSNSRSEMNVSTLELGDSALYLCASSLVGQGFAGELFFGEGSRLTVL.

This clonotype was found a few times. The V gene is TRBV10-3, the J gene TRBJ2-3; TRBD2 might be the D (5 bases). Germline V gene sequence: CDR1 ENHRY, CDR2 SYGVKD. This CDR3 has 14 amino acids. V was clipped by 7 bases and J by 3 bases, with 14 bases between them. The CDR3 region is CAIKSSGSTDTQYF. CDR3 in DNA: TGTGCCATCAAATCTTCTGGGAGTACAGATACGCAGTATTTT.

This clonotype was observed at least ten times. J is TRBJ2-3 and V is TRBV7-6, with D possibly being TRBD2 (6 bases). The CDR3 runs to 15 residues. Trimming shortened V by 4 bases and J by 0 bases, and 11 bases separated the two germline ends. Germline V CDR1 and CDR2: SGHVS, FNYEAQ. CDR3 coding DNA: TGTGCCAGCAGCTCGAGCGGGTCTAGCACAGATACGCAGTATTTT. Translating gives CASSSSGSSTDTQYF.

The rearrangement links TRBV6-6 to TRBJ2-7, with a tentative D call TRBD2 (5 bases). The CDR3 spans 17 residues. V lost 5 bases, J lost 1 base, and 21 bases lay in between. Germline values: CDR1 MNHNY, CDR2 SVGAGI (reference sequence). The CDR3 here is CASSSHAGLTSSYEQYF. The CDR3 nucleotides are TGTGCCAGCAGTAGTCACGCCGGACTTACCTCTTCCTACGAGCAGTACTTC.

The chain combines TRBV20-1 with TRBJ2-5; 8 bases align to TRBD1. The CDR3 has 14 amino acids. Unmatched junction bases numbered 7, after V lost 3 bases and J lost 4 bases. Looked up from germline, CDR1 is DFQATT and CDR2 is SNEGSKA (reference sequence). The CDR3: CSASPRGRRETQYF. The CDR3 coding sequence is TGCAGTGCTAGTCCCAGGGGGCGGCGAGAGACCCAGTACTTC.

This chain joins TRBV6-6 and TRBJ1-3; 7 bases match TRBD1. The CDR3 is made up of 13 amino acids. V lost 6 bases, J lost 8 bases, and 7 bases stayed unmatched. Germline V gene sequence: CDR1 MNHNY, CDR2 SVGAGI (reference sequence). The chain's CDR3 is CASSLDREDTIYF. The CDR3 DNA follows: TGTGCCAGCAGCCTCGACAGGGAGGACACCATATATTTT.

The sample holds a few counts of this clonotype. The rearrangement joins TRBV5-1 to TRBJ1-1; possible D gene TRBD1, 6 bases. The CDR3 covers 14 residues. Per the germline V gene, CDR1 is SGHRS and CDR2 is YFSETQ. Trimming removed 4 bases from V and 7 bases from J, with 17 bases in between. This chain's CDR3 is CASSLGGGSNEAFF. CDR3 DNA: TGCGCCAGCAGCCTGGGAGGGGGGAGCAATGAAGCTTTCTTT.

As concerns this clonotype: A read error may account for a junction end that differs from germline. This sequence joins TRBV5-1 and TRBJ2-1, with D possibly being TRBD2 (6 bases). The germline gives CDR1 SGHRS, CDR2 YFSETQ. This CDR3 is 16 amino acids long. This CDR3 is CASSLAFAGSYNDQFF. CDR3 sequence (DNA): TGCGCCAGCAGCTTGGCCTTCGCGGGGTCCTACAATGATCAGTTCTTC.

J is TRBJ2-2 and V is TRBV7-3, with TRBD1 identical over 7 bases. The CDR3 has 19 residues. Germline trimming cut 2 bases from V and 1 base from J; bases unmatched to any gene: 13. The V gene's germline CDR1 is SGHTA and CDR2 FQGTGA. The CDR3 spells CASSLRTGPSVENTGELFF. The DNA for the CDR3 is TGTGCCAGCAGCTTACGGACAGGTCCCTCTGTGGAGAACACCGGGGAGCTGTTTTTT.

This clonotype showed up just a few times. The chain has TRBV15 and TRBJ2-3; TRBD2 aligns across 12 bases. V lost 3 bases, J lost 5 bases, and 6 bases stayed unmatched. Germline loops: CDR1 LNHNV, CDR2 YYDKDF (reference sequence). There are 16 residues in the CDR3. CDR3 loop: CATSRLAGGRGDTQYF. The CDR3 DNA reads as TGTGCCACCAGCAGGCTAGCGGGGGGGAGGGGAGATACGCAGTATTTT. Full variable domain (remainder filled in from reference TRBV15 and TRBJ2-3): DAMVIQNPRYQVTQFGKPVTLSCSQTLNHNVMYWYQQKSSQAPKLLFHYYDKDFNNEADTPDNFQSRRPNTSFCFLDIRSPGLGDTAMYLCATSRLAGGRGDTQYFGPGTRLTVL.

This clonotype appeared a few times. This sequence joins TRBV5-1 and TRBJ2-3, with D tentatively TRBD1 (6 bases). The CDR3 covers 15 residues. Germline assignment: CDR1 SGHRS and CDR2 YFSETQ. V shed 7 bases and J shed 2 bases, with 17 bases lying between them. CDR3 protein: CASSSGTYDTDTQYF. CDR3 DNA: TGCGCCAGCTCCTCCGGGACATACGACACAGATACGCAGTATTTT. The full variable domain, with the rest looked up from reference TRBV5-1 and TRBJ2-3, is KAGVTQTPRYLIKTRGQQVTLSCSPISGHRSVSWYQQTPGQGLQFLFEYFSETQRNKGNFPGRFSGRQFSNSRSEMNVSTLELGDSALYLCASSSGTYDTDTQYFGPGTRLTVL.

V is TRBV29-1 and J is TRBJ1-5; 10 nucleotides line up with TRBD1. This CDR3 has 14 residues. The trim removed 6 bases at V and 0 bases at J, leaving 2 bases unmatched. Germline lookup yields CDR1 SQVTM and CDR2 ANQGSEA. As DNA, the CDR3 is TGCAGCGTGGGGGACAGGGGTAGCAATCAGCCCCAGCATTTT. The encoded protein is CSVGDRGSNQPQHF.

The rearrangement uses TRBV7-2 and TRBJ2-5; TRBD1 might be the D (5 bases). Germline loops: CDR1 SGHTA, CDR2 FQGNSA. Between the trimmed V and J ends, which lost 1 base and 1 base, there was a span of 7 bases. This CDR3 comprises 14 residues. The DNA of the CDR3 is TGTGCCAGCAGCTTAGAAGACAGCCAAGAGACCCAGTACTTC. Protein product: CASSLEDSQETQYF. Variable domain in full (rest from reference TRBV7-2 and TRBJ2-5): GAGVSQSPSNKVTEKGKDVELRCDPISGHTALYWYRQSLGQGLEFLIYFQGNSAPDKSGLPSDRFSAERTGGSVSTLTIQRTQQEDSAVYLCASSLEDSQETQYFGPGTRLLVL.

CDR3 region: CASSQQGGRGDEQFF. DNA of the CDR3: TGCGCCAGCAGCCAGCAAGGGGGGCGGGGCGATGAGCAGTTCTTC. The V and J genes are TRBV4-1 and TRBJ2-1; D could derive from TRBD1 or TRBD2 (6 bases each). Trimming pared 3 bases from V and 8 bases from J, leaving 17 bases between. The CDR3 spans 15 residues. CDR1 MGHRA and CDR2 YSYEKL come from the germline V gene.

The chain is built from TRBV4-2 and TRBJ2-7; 11 bases align to TRBD2. Germline V gene sequence: CDR1 LGHNA, CDR2 YNFKEQ. This CDR3 comprises 17 residues. The J segment lost 0 bases and the V segment lost 1 base, leaving 5 bases of the junction unmatched. The CDR3 DNA reads as TGTGCCAGCAGCCAAGGGGTGACTAGCGGGACCTCCTACGAGCAGTACTTC. Protein sequence: CASSQGVTSGTSYEQYF.

This clonotype has only a few counts. This chain uses TRBV19 with TRBJ1-4; weak D call: TRBD1 (5 bases). Trimming left V 3 bases short and J 0 bases short, with 11 bases between. Germline values: CDR1 LNHDA, CDR2 SQIVND (reference sequence). The CDR3 is 16 residues long. The DNA of the CDR3 is TGTGCCAGTAGTATGGGTCCGACAGCAACTAATGAAAAACTGTTTTTT. It is translated as CASSMGPTATNEKLFF.